A single sample is the source of the 24 T cell receptor beta chains below, sequenced in a study of STAT5B mutations in CD4+ large granular lymphocyte leukemia. Only in-frame clones appear in the TCRdb table, and some are missing; sequencing was by immunoSEQ multiplex PCR. The data hold about 38,000 clones, with 85% observed a single time. Sequences were obtained from CD4+ T cells from blood buffy coats. These receptors all come from a human donor in good health.

The chain carries TRBV28 and TRBJ1-4, with 11 bases that match TRBD1. The CDR3 loop spans 18 amino acids. Germline trimming cut 5 bases from V and 0 bases from J; bases unmatched to any gene: 8. Germline assignment: CDR1 MDHEN and CDR2 SYDVKM. The CDR3 bases are TGTGCCAGCAGTATTCAACCGGGACAGGGGGCAACTAATGAAAAACTGTTTTTT. Its translation is CASSIQPGQGATNEKLFF.

The chain combines TRBV27 with TRBJ2-3; 8 nucleotides agree with TRBD1. Germline CDR1 is MNHEY and CDR2 is SMNVEV (reference sequence). This CDR3 has 15 residues. J lost 2 bases, V lost 5 bases, and 6 bases had no gene match. CDR3: CASSKDRVATDTQYF. CDR3 coding DNA: TGTGCCAGCAGTAAGGACAGGGTAGCCACAGATACGCAGTATTTT.

This sequence joins TRBV9 and TRBJ2-1; D ambiguous. Germline loops: CDR1 SGDLS, CDR2 YYNGEE. The CDR3 is 11 amino acids. V lost 2 bases, J lost 9 bases, and 6 bases lay in between. In DNA form, the CDR3 reads TGTGCCAGCAGCGTTCTGGGTGAGCAGTTCTTC. It specifies CASSVLGEQFF.

The V gene is TRBV6-1, the J gene TRBJ2-5; 12 bases are shared with TRBD1. V lost 4 bases, J lost 2 bases, and 5 bases stayed unmatched. Looked up from germline, CDR1 is MNHNS and CDR2 is SASEGT. CDR3 length: 16 residues. The CDR3 loop is CASSVGQGAIQETQYF. The CDR3 DNA is TGTGCCAGCAGTGTGGGACAGGGGGCGATACAAGAGACCCAGTACTTC.

The chain combines TRBV7-9 with TRBJ2-5; 9 bases line up with TRBD2. The J call may be incorrect, as the DNA end agrees better with TRBJ2-7. CDR1 and CDR2 from the germline V gene are SEHNR and FQNEAQ (reference sequence). The CDR3 extends over 15 amino acids. CDR3 bases: TGTGCCAGCAGCTCAGTCGGCGGGAGGGTCTCCGAGCAGTACTTC. This sequence encodes CASSSVGGRVSEQYF.

The rearrangement uses TRBV2 and TRBJ1-5, with D unclear. Trimming cost V 6 bases and J 4 bases, with 10 bases left between them. The germline CDR1 and CDR2 sequences are SNHLY and FYNNEI. This CDR3 has 13 amino acids. The CDR3: CASSPGLNQPQHF. Written as DNA, the CDR3 is TGTGCCAGCAGCCCCGGATTAAATCAGCCCCAGCATTTT.

This clone appeared a few times. The V gene is TRBV6-5, the J gene TRBJ1-2; the D gene is possibly TRBD1 (6 bases). Germline CDR1 and CDR2: MNHEY and SVGAGI. The CDR3 has 13 residues. With 6 bases removed from V and 5 bases from J, the gap between germline ends came to 13 bases. Here the CDR3 reads CASRRPTGYGYTF. The CDR3 nucleotides are TGTGCCAGCAGGCGTCCGACAGGATATGGCTACACCTTC.

Concerning this clone: At one end the junction does not follow the germline gene, possibly because of a read error. This rearrangement joins TRBV19 to TRBJ2-1, with 8 bases lining up with TRBD1. The CDR3 is 12 amino acids. CDR1 and CDR2 from the germline V gene are LNHDA and SQIVND (reference sequence). In DNA form, the CDR3 reads TGTGCCAGTAGTATAGTACGGGACAGGCCGATCTTC. Protein sequence: CASSIVRDRPIF. Using reference TRBV19 and TRBJ2-1 for the parts outside the CDR3, the full variable domain is DGGITQSPKYLFRKEGQNVTLSCEQNLNHDAMYWYRQDPGQGLRLIYYSQIVNDFQKGDIAEGYSVSREKKESFPLTVTSAQKNPTAFYLCASSIVRDRPIFGPGTRLTVL.

This chain links TRBV6-6 with TRBJ1-1; possibly TRBD1 for D (5 bases). The V end was cut by 3 bases, the J end by 4 bases, with 15 bases between. The CDR3 has 15 residues. From germline, CDR1 is MNHNY and CDR2 SVGAGI (reference sequence). The CDR3 spells CASSYSGGAGTEAFF. DNA for the CDR3: TGTGCCAGCAGTTATAGCGGTGGGGCGGGCACTGAAGCTTTCTTT.

J is TRBJ2-3 and V is TRBV4-2; 13 nucleotides agree with TRBD2. The CDR3 totals 17 residues. J lost 3 bases, V lost 4 bases, and 7 bases had no gene match. CDR1 LGHNA and CDR2 YNFKEQ come from the germline V gene. The CDR3: CASSRETSGGSTDTQYF. DNA for the CDR3: TGTGCCAGCAGCCGCGAGACTAGCGGGGGGTCTACAGATACGCAGTATTTT.

The V call is TRBV29-1, the J call TRBJ1-2; 7 nucleotides match TRBD1. J gave up 11 bases and V 4 bases, and 13 bases lay outside the gene matches. CDR3 length equals 13 residues. Germline values: CDR1 SQVTM, CDR2 ANQGSEA. CDR3 DNA: TGCAGCGTTGGGGGGGGAGACAGGGCGCCTTACACCTTC. Protein product: CSVGGGDRAPYTF. Complete variable domain (other parts from reference TRBV29-1 and TRBJ1-2): SAVISQKPSRDICQRGTSLTIQCQVDSQVTMMFWYRQQPGQSLTLIATANQGSEATYESGFVIDKFPISRPNLTFSTLTVSNMSPEDSSIYLCSVGGGDRAPYTFGSGTRLTVV.

J is TRBJ2-3 and V is TRBV27; D is perhaps TRBD2 (5 bases). CDR3 length: 13 residues. V was clipped by 10 bases and J by 6 bases, with 17 bases between them. Germline V gene sequence: CDR1 MNHEY, CDR2 SMNVEV (reference sequence). As DNA, the CDR3 is TGTGCCACGGTGAAAGCGGACTCTGATACGCAGTATTTT. Translated: CATVKADSDTQYF.

The chain has TRBV6-6 and TRBJ2-5; D tentatively fits TRBD1 or TRBD2 (5 bases each). The CDR3 extends over 14 amino acids. Germline CDR1 and CDR2: MNHNY and SVGAGI (reference sequence). V lost 6 bases and J 6 bases, leaving 17 bases between the germline ends. The CDR3 nucleotides read TGTGCCAGCAGCGCCGGGACGGTTGGGAAGACCCAGTACTTC. The encoded protein is CASSAGTVGKTQYF.

The V call is TRBV10-2, the J call TRBJ2-1, with 11 positions matching TRBD2. Looked up from germline, CDR1 is WSHSY and CDR2 is SAAADI. Losses at the gene ends were 6 bases for V and 10 bases for J; bases not matched to a gene: 5. This CDR3 comprises 13 residues. As DNA, the CDR3 is TGCGCCAGCAGACTAGCGGGAGTAGAAGAGCAGTTCTTC. This sequence encodes CASRLAGVEEQFF.

The chain recombines TRBV5-1 with TRBJ1-1, with 7 nucleotides matching TRBD1. Germline trimming cut 4 bases from V and 0 bases from J; bases unmatched to any gene: 3. The CDR3 runs to 14 residues. The germline CDR1 and CDR2 sequences are SGHRS and YFSETQ. CDR3 nucleotides: TGCGCCAGCAGCACCGGACAGGTGAACACTGAAGCTTTCTTT. Residues: CASSTGQVNTEAFF.

J is TRBJ2-7 and V is TRBV27; either TRBD1 or TRBD2 may fit D (5 bases each). Trimming removed 6 bases at V and 1 base at J, with 16 bases between. The CDR3 covers 15 residues. Per the germline V gene, CDR1 is MNHEY and CDR2 is SMNVEV (reference sequence). The CDR3, as DNA: TGTGCCAGCAGCCGCTCCGGGACGGTTTCCTACGAGCAGTACTTC. Its protein is CASSRSGTVSYEQYF.

The CDR3 DNA is TGCGCCAGCAGCCGTACCAGGGAGGCGAACACTGAAGCTTTCTTT. Protein product: CASSRTREANTEAFF. J is TRBJ1-1 and V is TRBV4-3, with a weak D call TRBD1 (5 bases). Germline V lookup: CDR1 LGHNA, CDR2 YSLEER. The ends were cut back, 4 bases at V and 1 base at J, with 13 bases in the middle. This CDR3 contains 15 residues.

The chain recombines TRBV6-6 with TRBJ1-2, with D uncertain. Germline assignment: CDR1 MNHNY and CDR2 SVGAGI (reference sequence). V dropped 5 bases and J dropped 3 bases, with 19 bases sitting between them. This CDR3 has 16 residues. Written as DNA, the CDR3 is TGTGCCAGCAGTCCTTACCTGGGTAAATGGGACTATGGCTACACCTTC. This translates into CASSPYLGKWDYGYTF.

This clone was detected only once. The chain combines TRBV7-8 with TRBJ2-7; 11 bases agree with TRBD2. CDR3 size: 19 residues. Trimming cost V 3 bases and J 0 bases; bases outside gene matches: 13. Germline lookup yields CDR1 SGHVS and CDR2 FQNEAQ. As DNA, the CDR3 is TGTGCCAGCAGCTTCCGAAGCCTTACTAGCGGGGGTAGCTCCTACGAGCAGTACTTC. It translates to CASSFRSLTSGGSSYEQYF.

The J gene is TRBJ2-4, the V gene TRBV27, with D perhaps TRBD2 (5 bases). V was shortened by 1 base and J by 0 bases, with 7 bases between the two germline ends. Germline assignment: CDR1 MNHEY and CDR2 SMNVEV (reference sequence). The CDR3 runs 15 residues. DNA of the CDR3: TGTGCCAGCAGTTTATACGCGGGAGCCAAAAACATTCAGTACTTC. It specifies CASSLYAGAKNIQYF.

This clone was recorded a few times. The V gene is TRBV4-3, the J gene TRBJ1-3, with a weak D call TRBD1 (5 bases). There are 15 residues in the CDR3. Trimming pared 4 bases from V and 4 bases from J, leaving 14 bases between. Germline V gene lookup returns CDR1 LGHNA and CDR2 YSLEER. In DNA, the CDR3 is TGCGCCAGCAGCCCCCGAGGGGAGGCGGGAAACACCATATATTTT. The encoded protein is CASSPRGEAGNTIYF.

This clone was counted a single time. The chain carries TRBV10-3 and TRBJ2-1, with 9 bases that match TRBD1. This CDR3 has 19 amino acids. V was pared by 4 bases and J by 4 bases, with 17 bases of the junction left unmatched. CDR1 is ENHRY and CDR2 is SYGVKD in the germline V gene. The CDR3 sequence: CAISGTPTDRGNLYNEQFF. The CDR3 DNA sequence: TGTGCCATCAGTGGCACCCCGACGGACAGGGGTAACCTATACAATGAGCAGTTCTTC.

This clone appeared a single time. The chain links TRBV5-6 to TRBJ2-7; D perhaps matches TRBD2 (5 bases). Germline lookup yields CDR1 SGHDT and CDR2 YYEEEE. CDR3 length: 11 residues. Trimming took 0 bases from V and 13 from J, leaving 11 bases between them. CDR3 protein: CASSLEEATYF. CDR3 bases: TGTGCCAGCAGCTTGGAGGAGGCTACCTACTTC.

Comments on this clone: One end of the junction varies from germline; a read error may be responsible. Here the CDR3 reads CASSLGGRGTNEQFF. CDR3 sequence (DNA): TGTGCCAGCAGCCTAGGGGGGCGGGGGACGAATGAGCAGTTCTTC. V usage is TRBV13 and J usage is TRBJ2-1; a possible D gene is TRBD2 (7 bases). Looked up from germline, CDR1 is PRHDT and CDR2 is FYEKMQ (reference sequence). CDR3 length: 15 amino acids.